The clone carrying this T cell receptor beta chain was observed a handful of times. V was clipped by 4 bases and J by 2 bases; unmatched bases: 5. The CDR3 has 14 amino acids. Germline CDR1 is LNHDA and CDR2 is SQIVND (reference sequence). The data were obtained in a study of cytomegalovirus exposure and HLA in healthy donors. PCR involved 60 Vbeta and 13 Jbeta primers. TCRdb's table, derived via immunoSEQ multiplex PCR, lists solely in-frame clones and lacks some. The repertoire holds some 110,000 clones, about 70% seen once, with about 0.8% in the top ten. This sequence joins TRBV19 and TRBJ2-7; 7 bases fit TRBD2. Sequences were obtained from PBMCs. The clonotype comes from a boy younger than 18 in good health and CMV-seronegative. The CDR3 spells CASSKRDGTYEQYF. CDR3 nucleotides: TGTGCCAGTAGTAAGCGGGACGGGACCTACGAGCAGTACTTC.